The 29 T cell receptor beta chains below come from one sample, sequenced in a study of T cell repertoires in cytomegalovirus infection. TCRdb re-called the reads with MiXCR, one entry per CDR3 protein. The profile shows some 480,000 distinct CDR3 sequences, 33% of them singletons. These receptors are not linked to any known antigen. The sample consisted of cultured PBMCs, taken from culture after CMV antigen stimulation. These receptors were collected from a human donor in good health (CMV status not recorded). Some clones in this sample may be carry-over from other donors' samples.

V is TRBV9 and J is TRBJ2-3; possibly TRBD2 for D (6 bases). The CDR3 consists of 13 residues. V was pared by 7 bases and J by 4 bases, with 13 bases between. Germline CDR1 SGDLS, CDR2 YYNGEE. The CDR3 coding sequence is TGTGCCAGCGGACGGGAGACCCCAGATACGCAGTATTTT. Amino acids: CASGRETPDTQYF.

The chain couples TRBV12-5 to TRBJ2-7, with 8 bases identical to TRBD2. Germline V gene data show CDR1 as LGHNT and CDR2 as FRNRAP. After removal of 5 bases from V and 8 bases from J, the junction contained 20 bases not matched to a gene. The CDR3 is 17 amino acids. CDR3 DNA sequence: TGTGCTAGTGGTCTCTGGACACCTTTAGCGGGGTCGACCAAGCAGTACTTC. This codes for CASGLWTPLAGSTKQYF.

As to this clonotype: The junction and the germline gene differ at one end; a read error may be behind it. The gene calls are TRBV5-4 and TRBJ1-1; perhaps TRBD1 as D (6 bases). This CDR3 is built from 12 residues. CDR1 is SGHNT, CDR2 YYREEE, per germline (reference sequence). CDR3 DNA sequence: TGTGCCAGCAGTTTAGGGGGGGCTGAAGCTTTATTT. This gives the protein CASSLGGAEALF.

This chain links TRBV6-2 or TRBV6-3 with TRBJ2-7; tentative D call: TRBD2 (5 bases). Germline V lookup: CDR1 MNHEY, CDR2 SVGEGT. The CDR3 is made up of 13 amino acids. V gave up 4 bases and J gave up 3 bases, with 10 bases separating them. The CDR3 DNA sequence: TGTGCCAGCAGTTTCGGACTTTACTACGAGCAGTACGTC. Translated: CASSFGLYYEQYV.

The gene calls are TRBV4-2 and TRBJ1-1, with TRBD1 identical over 12 bases. This CDR3 spans 17 amino acids. The germline V gene encodes CDR1 LGHNA and CDR2 YNFKEQ. Losses at the gene ends were 2 bases for V and 1 base for J; bases not matched to a gene: 5. The CDR3 region has the DNA TGTGCCAGCAGCCAAATACCGGGACAGGGGGCGAACACTGAAGCTTTCTTT. This translates into CASSQIPGQGANTEAFF.

This clonotype was counted only a few times. CDR3 nucleotide sequence: TGTGCCAGCAGCTTAGCCTCCGGCGGGTTCACAGATACGCAGTATTTT. It specifies CASSLASGGFTDTQYF. The chain uses TRBV7-9 and TRBJ2-3; a weak D match, TRBD2 (5 bases). Trimming took 0 bases from V and 2 from J, leaving 12 bases between them. This CDR3 region has 16 residues. Germline assignment: CDR1 SEHNR and CDR2 FQNEAQ (reference sequence). Variable domain in full (rest from reference TRBV7-9 and TRBJ2-3): DTGVSQNPRHKITKRGQNVTFRCDPISEHNRLYWYRQTLGQGPEFLTYFQNEAQLEKSRLLSDRFSAERPKGSFSTLEIQRTEQGDSAMYLCASSLASGGFTDTQYFGPGTRLTVL.

The V and J genes are TRBV7-2 and TRBJ2-1; 8 positions match TRBD2. Trimming removed 5 bases from V and 5 bases from J; junction bases left unmatched: 5. Germline CDR1 SGHTA, CDR2 FQGNSA. The CDR3 runs to 14 residues. CDR3 residues: CASSPGLEHNEQFF. The DNA for the CDR3 is TGTGCCAGCAGCCCGGGACTAGAACACAATGAGCAGTTCTTC. The full variable domain, in which reference TRBV7-2 and TRBJ2-1 provide the parts outside the CDR3, is GAGVSQSPSNKVTEKGKDVELRCDPISGHTALYWYRQSLGQGLEFLIYFQGNSAPDKSGLPSDRFSAERTGGSVSTLTIQRTQQEDSAVYLCASSPGLEHNEQFFGPGTRLTVL.

The chain combines TRBV7-2 with TRBJ2-1, with 9 bases matching TRBD2. CDR1 SGHTA and CDR2 FQGNSA come from the germline V gene. CDR3 size: 17 residues. V shed 4 bases and J 4 bases; nucleotides not matched to a gene: 11. CDR3 amino acids: CASSSGGSGSVYNEQFF. Here the CDR3 DNA reads TGTGCCAGCAGCTCAGGCGGTAGCGGGAGTGTTTACAATGAGCAGTTCTTC. The full variable domain, its missing parts supplied by reference TRBV7-2 and TRBJ2-1, is GAGVSQSPSNKVTEKGKDVELRCDPISGHTALYWYRQSLGQGLEFLIYFQGNSAPDKSGLPSDRFSAERTGGSVSTLTIQRTQQEDSAVYLCASSSGGSGSVYNEQFFGPGTRLTVL.

This clonotype has only a few counts. The chain joins TRBV7-6 to TRBJ2-1; D may be TRBD1 or TRBD2 (5 bases each). CDR1 SGHVS and CDR2 FNYEAQ come from the germline V gene. Trimming took 5 bases from V and 2 from J, leaving 10 bases between them. The CDR3 extends over 14 amino acids. CDR3 sequence (DNA): TGTGCCAGCAGCCCGGGACCAACCTACAATGAGCAGTTCTTC. Translated, it gives CASSPGPTYNEQFF.

The V gene is TRBV7-2, the J gene TRBJ2-4; 10 bases align to TRBD2. Germline V gene lookup returns CDR1 SGHTA and CDR2 FQGNSA. The CDR3 has 18 residues. The V gene end was trimmed by 0 bases and the J gene end by 6 bases; junction bases not matched to a gene: 11. In DNA, the CDR3 is TGTGCCAGCAGCTTAGCCTTAGCGGGAGGACTGTCGGGAAACATTCAGTACTTC. Translating it yields CASSLALAGGLSGNIQYF.

This clonotype has a handful of counts. This chain uses TRBV12-3 or TRBV12-4 with TRBJ2-7, with D hard to call. V lost 4 bases and J 6 bases, leaving 19 bases between the germline ends. The CDR3 consists of 15 residues. CDR3 DNA sequence: TGTGCCAGCAGTTCCCCGGGCCTCTTTTCTGGCGAGCAGTACTTC. Residues: CASSSPGLFSGEQYF.

The genes are TRBV11-2 and TRBJ2-1, with TRBD2 matching 8 bases. The germline V gene encodes CDR1 SGHAT and CDR2 FQNNGV. Trimming took 5 bases from V and 2 from J; bases not matched to a gene: 11. This CDR3 region has 17 residues. The CDR3 DNA reads as TGTGCCAGCAGCCCCTCACCGGGCGGGAGGACCTACAATGAGCAGTTCTTC. Encoded protein: CASSPSPGGRTYNEQFF.

CDR3 protein: CASSHRGGGYNEQFF. CDR3 bases: TGTGCCAGCAGCCACAGGGGGGGGGGGTACAATGAGCAGTTCTTC. The V and J genes are TRBV7-2 and TRBJ2-1; TRBD1 is a possible D gene (8 bases). CDR1 and CDR2 (germline): SGHTA, FQGNSA. Trimming took 5 bases from V and 4 from J, leaving 15 bases between them. The CDR3 consists of 15 residues. Complete variable domain (other parts from reference TRBV7-2 and TRBJ2-1): GAGVSQSPSNKVTEKGKDVELRCDPISGHTALYWYRQSLGQGLEFLIYFQGNSAPDKSGLPSDRFSAERTGGSVSTLTIQRTQQEDSAVYLCASSHRGGGYNEQFFGPGTRLTVL.

The V gene is TRBV12-3 or TRBV12-4, the J gene TRBJ1-1; tentatively, D is TRBD1 (5 bases). This CDR3 comprises 16 residues. The V and J ends lost 5 bases and 1 base respectively, with 17 bases between them. CDR3 loop: CASSPREGTWNTEAFF. In nucleotides, the CDR3 is TGTGCCAGCAGTCCCCGAGAAGGGACTTGGAACACTGAAGCTTTCTTT.

This clonotype was picked up one time. The chain carries TRBV6-6 and TRBJ1-1; D gene uncertain. CDR3 length: 10 residues. V dropped 5 bases and J dropped 6 bases, with 4 bases sitting between them. Germline V gene data show CDR1 as MNHNY and CDR2 as SVGAGI (reference sequence). CDR3 sequence (DNA): TGTGCCAGCAGTCCGGCTGAAGCTTTCTTT. It translates to CASSPAEAFF.

The table lists this clonotype with a few counts. The chain employs TRBV6-6 and TRBJ2-7; 7 bases agree with TRBD2. Germline-derived CDR1 and CDR2 are MNHNY and SVGAGI (reference sequence). Trimming at V came to 5 bases and at J to 4 bases, leaving 5 bases not matched to a gene. CDR3 length: 13 residues. The CDR3 sequence is CASSTSAIYEQYV. In DNA form, the CDR3 reads TGTGCCAGCAGTACTAGCGCGATTTACGAGCAGTACGTC.

The chain employs TRBV2 and TRBJ2-5; no definite D call. With 7 bases removed from V and 1 base from J, the gap between germline ends came to 16 bases. Germline values: CDR1 SNHLY, CDR2 FYNNEI. The CDR3 spans 15 residues. In DNA, the CDR3 is TGTGCCAGCACCCCTCTTAGAGGAACCCAAGAGACCCAGTACTTC. It translates to CASTPLRGTQETQYF.

This clonotype was seen many times. The V call is TRBV7-4, the J call TRBJ1-2, with TRBD1 matching over 10 bases. CDR1 SGHVT and CDR2 SQSDAQ come from the germline V gene. This CDR3 region has 15 residues. J was trimmed by 6 bases and V by 5 bases; bases with no gene match: 9. The CDR3 loop is CASSPLRDRGNGYTF. CDR3 coding DNA: TGTGCCAGCAGCCCACTCCGGGACAGGGGTAATGGCTACACCTTC.

V gene TRBV19 combines with J gene TRBJ2-1; D not resolved. CDR3 length: 11 amino acids. V was pared by 8 bases and J by 7 bases, with 9 bases between. Germline V gives CDR1 LNHDA, CDR2 SQIVND (reference sequence). The CDR3 protein is CASDGRNEQFF. Here the CDR3 DNA reads TGTGCCAGTGATGGACGGAATGAGCAGTTCTTC.

V is TRBV27 and J is TRBJ2-6; 10 bases are shared with TRBD1. With V trimmed by 6 bases and J by 1 base, 9 bases remained unmatched. The CDR3 spans 18 residues. Germline values: CDR1 MNHEY, CDR2 SMNVEV (reference sequence). The CDR3 reads CASSPGTGVVSGANVLTF. Here the CDR3 DNA reads TGTGCCAGCAGCCCCGGGACAGGGGTTGTGTCTGGGGCCAACGTCCTGACTTTC.

This chain uses TRBV15 with TRBJ2-5; TRBD2 matches 9 bases. The CDR3 consists of 17 residues. Trimming at V came to 4 bases and at J to 5 bases, leaving 14 bases not matched to a gene. Germline values: CDR1 LNHNV, CDR2 YYDKDF (reference sequence). This chain's CDR3 is CATSKRNSGRGTETQYF. In nucleotides, the CDR3 is TGTGCCACCAGCAAGCGAAATAGCGGGAGAGGGACGGAGACCCAGTACTTC.

This clonotype was observed at least ten times. The V call is TRBV7-2, the J call TRBJ1-1; D not certain. The CDR3 is made up of 13 amino acids. The germline V gene encodes CDR1 SGHTA and CDR2 FQGNSA. V lost 0 bases, J lost 11 bases, and 13 bases lay in between. CDR3 region: CASSLASGVGAFF. CDR3 sequence (DNA): TGTGCCAGCAGCTTAGCGTCTGGGGTGGGTGCTTTCTTT.

This clonotype was detected only a few times. The chain recombines TRBV5-4 with TRBJ2-1; 13 nucleotides line up with TRBD2. Per the germline V gene, CDR1 is SGHNT and CDR2 is YYREEE (reference sequence). This CDR3 is 17 amino acids long. J lost 2 bases, V lost 4 bases, and 6 bases had no gene match. The CDR3 region has the DNA TGTGCCAGCAGCGGGGGACTAGCGGGACCCCCCTACAATGAGCAGTTCTTC. Its protein product is CASSGGLAGPPYNEQFF.

The chain uses TRBV4-1 and TRBJ2-5, with 10 bases lining up with TRBD2. Per germline, CDR1 MGHRA and CDR2 YSYEKL. The length of the CDR3 is 16 residues. V dropped 0 bases and J dropped 4; count of bases not matched to a gene: 5. The CDR3 bases are TGCGCCAGCAGCCAAGATAGGAGCGGGAGGGCAGAGACCCAGTACTTC. The encoded protein is CASSQDRSGRAETQYF.

The chain has TRBV6-2 or TRBV6-3 and TRBJ2-5; D possibly corresponds to TRBD2 (5 bases). The CDR3 extends over 16 amino acids. The V and J ends lost 2 bases and 0 bases respectively, with 13 bases between them. CDR1 and CDR2 from the germline V gene are MNHEY and SVGEGT. This chain's CDR3 is CASSYEGSVYQETQYF. The CDR3 DNA follows: TGTGCCAGCAGTTACGAGGGTAGCGTATACCAAGAGACCCAGTACTTC.

There are a few counts of this clonotype. V and J are TRBV11-3 and TRBJ1-6; D gene ambiguous. Trimming cost V 5 bases and J 6 bases, with 11 bases left between them. Germline V CDR1 and CDR2: SGHNT, YENEEA. CDR3 length equals 14 residues. The CDR3 DNA is TGTGCCAGCAGCCTCCCGGACGGTAATTCACCCCTCCACTTT. Its protein is CASSLPDGNSPLHF.

The chain couples TRBV6-5 to TRBJ2-7, with D unclear. The germline V and J ends were trimmed by 2 bases and 5 bases, with 10 bases remaining between them. The germline V gene has CDR1 MNHEY and CDR2 SVGAGI. This CDR3 contains 13 residues. CDR3 nucleotide sequence: TGTGCCAGCAGTTACAGACTTAACGACGAGCAGTACGTC. Translated: CASSYRLNDEQYV.

This clonotype was seen a handful of times. The chain joins TRBV24-1 to TRBJ2-3; a possible D gene is TRBD1 (6 bases). Germline loops: CDR1 KGHDR, CDR2 SFDVKD. Trimming cost V 4 bases and J 11 bases, with 12 bases left between them. The CDR3 is 12 residues long. This chain's CDR3 is CATSERDTRQYF. In DNA, the CDR3 is TGTGCCACCAGTGAACGGGACACCAGGCAGTATTTT.

This clonotype was recorded once. The CDR3 bases are TGCGCCAGCAGCTTAAGGGGGACTAGACCAGATACGCAGTATTTT. Translating gives CASSLRGTRPDTQYF. This chain connects TRBV5-1 to TRBJ2-3; TRBD2 matches at 8 bases. The CDR3 runs 15 residues. The germline gives CDR1 SGHRS, CDR2 YFSETQ. Losses at the gene ends were 2 bases for V and 4 bases for J; bases not matched to a gene: 6.